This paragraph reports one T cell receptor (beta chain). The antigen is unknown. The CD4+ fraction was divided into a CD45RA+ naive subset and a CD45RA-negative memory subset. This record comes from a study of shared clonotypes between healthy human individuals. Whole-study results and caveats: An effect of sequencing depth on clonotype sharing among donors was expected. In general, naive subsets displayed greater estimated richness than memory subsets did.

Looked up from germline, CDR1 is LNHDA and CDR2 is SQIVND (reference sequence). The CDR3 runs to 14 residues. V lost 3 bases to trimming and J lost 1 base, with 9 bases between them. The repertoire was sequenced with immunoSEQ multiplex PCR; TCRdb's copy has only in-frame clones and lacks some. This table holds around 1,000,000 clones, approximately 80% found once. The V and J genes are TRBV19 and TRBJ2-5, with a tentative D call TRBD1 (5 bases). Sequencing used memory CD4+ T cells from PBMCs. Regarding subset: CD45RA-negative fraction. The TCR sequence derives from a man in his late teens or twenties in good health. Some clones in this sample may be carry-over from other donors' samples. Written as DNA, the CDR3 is TGTGCCAGTAGTATGGGGCTGATCCAAGAGACCCAGTACTTC. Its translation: CASSMGLIQETQYF.